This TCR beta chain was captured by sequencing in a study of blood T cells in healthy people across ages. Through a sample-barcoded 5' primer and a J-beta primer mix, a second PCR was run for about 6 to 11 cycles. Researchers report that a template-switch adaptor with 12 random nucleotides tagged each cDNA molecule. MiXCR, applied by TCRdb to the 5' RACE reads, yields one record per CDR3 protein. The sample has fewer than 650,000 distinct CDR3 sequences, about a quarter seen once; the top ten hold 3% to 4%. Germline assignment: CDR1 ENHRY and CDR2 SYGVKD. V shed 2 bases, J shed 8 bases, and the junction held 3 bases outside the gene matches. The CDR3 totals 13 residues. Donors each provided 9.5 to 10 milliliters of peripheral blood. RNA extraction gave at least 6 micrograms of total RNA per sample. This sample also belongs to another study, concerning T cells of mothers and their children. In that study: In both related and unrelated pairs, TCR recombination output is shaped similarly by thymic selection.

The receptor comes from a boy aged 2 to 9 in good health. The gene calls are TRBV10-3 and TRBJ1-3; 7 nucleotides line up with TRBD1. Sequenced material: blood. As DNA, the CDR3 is TGTGCCATCAGTGAGGCAGGGGGGTACACCATATATTTT. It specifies CAISEAGGYTIYF.